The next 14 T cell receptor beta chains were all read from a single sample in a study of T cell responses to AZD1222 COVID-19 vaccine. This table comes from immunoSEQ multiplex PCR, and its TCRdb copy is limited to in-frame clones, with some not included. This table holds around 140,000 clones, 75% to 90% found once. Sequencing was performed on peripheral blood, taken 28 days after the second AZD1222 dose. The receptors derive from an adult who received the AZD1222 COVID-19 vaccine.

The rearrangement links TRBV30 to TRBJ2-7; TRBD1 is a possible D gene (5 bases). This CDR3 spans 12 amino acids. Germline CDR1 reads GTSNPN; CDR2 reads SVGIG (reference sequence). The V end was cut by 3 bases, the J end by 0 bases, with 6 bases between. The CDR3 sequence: CAWRGVSYEQYF. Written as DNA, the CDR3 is TGTGCCTGGAGAGGGGTCTCCTACGAGCAGTACTTC.

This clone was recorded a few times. CDR3 bases: TGTGCCAGCAGCTTGTACCCGACTAGCGGCAGCTCCTACGAGCAGTACTTC. As protein: CASSLYPTSGSSYEQYF. V and J are TRBV5-5 and TRBJ2-7; TRBD2 aligns across 9 bases. Germline CDR1 is SGHKS and CDR2 is YYEKEE (reference sequence). This CDR3 has 17 amino acids. The V gene end was trimmed by 1 base and the J gene end by 0 bases; junction bases not matched to a gene: 8.

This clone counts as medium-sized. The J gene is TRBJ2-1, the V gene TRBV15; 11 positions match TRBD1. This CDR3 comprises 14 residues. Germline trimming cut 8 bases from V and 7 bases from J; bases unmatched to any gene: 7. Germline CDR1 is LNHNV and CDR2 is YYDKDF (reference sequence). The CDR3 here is CATSKGQGENEQFF. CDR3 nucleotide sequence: TGTGCCACCTCAAAGGGACAGGGGGAGAATGAGCAGTTCTTC.

The DNA of the CDR3 is TGTGCCAGCAGCCTAAAGGACGGGAAAAACATTCAGTACTTC. It codes for CASSLKDGKNIQYF. The chain employs TRBV11-2 and TRBJ2-4; D remains unclear. Germline values: CDR1 SGHAT, CDR2 FQNNGV. The CDR3 spans 14 residues. Trimming cost V 5 bases and J 4 bases, with 12 bases left between them.

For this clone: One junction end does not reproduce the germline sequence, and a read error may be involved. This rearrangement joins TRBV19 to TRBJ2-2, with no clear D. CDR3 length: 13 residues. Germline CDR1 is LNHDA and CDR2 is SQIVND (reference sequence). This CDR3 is CASTPRNAGELFF. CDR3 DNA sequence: TGTGCCAGTACCCCGCGGAACGCCGGGGAGCTGTTTTTT.

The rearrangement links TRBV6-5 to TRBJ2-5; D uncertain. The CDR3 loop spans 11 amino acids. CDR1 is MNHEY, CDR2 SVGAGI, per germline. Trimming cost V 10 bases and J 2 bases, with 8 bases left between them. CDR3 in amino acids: CANSEQETQYF. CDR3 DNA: TGTGCCAACTCAGAACAAGAGACCCAGTACTTC.

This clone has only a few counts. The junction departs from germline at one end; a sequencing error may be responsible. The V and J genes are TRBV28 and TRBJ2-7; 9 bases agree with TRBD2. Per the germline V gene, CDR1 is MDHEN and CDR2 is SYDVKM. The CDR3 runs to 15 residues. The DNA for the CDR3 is TGTGCCTGCCGCGGTATGTTAGCGGGAGCCTACGGGCAGTACTTC. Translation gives CACRGMLAGAYGQYF.

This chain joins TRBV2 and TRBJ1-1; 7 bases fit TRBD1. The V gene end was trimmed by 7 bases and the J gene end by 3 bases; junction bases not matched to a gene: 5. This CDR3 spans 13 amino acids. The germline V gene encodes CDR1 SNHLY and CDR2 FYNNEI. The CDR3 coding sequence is TGTGCCAGCATAGGGACAGATTACACTGAAGCTTTCTTT. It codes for CASIGTDYTEAFF.

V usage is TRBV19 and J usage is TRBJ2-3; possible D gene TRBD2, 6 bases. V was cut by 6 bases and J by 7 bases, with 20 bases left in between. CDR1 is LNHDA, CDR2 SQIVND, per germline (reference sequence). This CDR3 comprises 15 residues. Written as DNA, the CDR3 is TGTGCCAGTAGGGGCTGGCAGGAGGGAATACATACGCAGTATTTT. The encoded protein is CASRGWQEGIHTQYF.

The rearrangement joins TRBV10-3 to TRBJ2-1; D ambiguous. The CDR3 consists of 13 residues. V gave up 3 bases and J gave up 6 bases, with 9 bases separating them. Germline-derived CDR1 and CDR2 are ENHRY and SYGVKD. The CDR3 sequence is CAISDSSGNEQFF. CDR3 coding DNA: TGTGCCATCAGTGACTCTAGTGGCAATGAGCAGTTCTTC.

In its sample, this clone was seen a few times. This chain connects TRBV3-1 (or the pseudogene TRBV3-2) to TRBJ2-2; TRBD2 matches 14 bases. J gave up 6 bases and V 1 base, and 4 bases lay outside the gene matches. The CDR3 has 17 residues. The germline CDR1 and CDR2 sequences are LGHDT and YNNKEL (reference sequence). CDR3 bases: TGTGCCAGCAGCCAAGCCGGGACTAGCGGGAGATCCGGGGAGCTGTTTTTT. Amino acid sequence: CASSQAGTSGRSGELFF.

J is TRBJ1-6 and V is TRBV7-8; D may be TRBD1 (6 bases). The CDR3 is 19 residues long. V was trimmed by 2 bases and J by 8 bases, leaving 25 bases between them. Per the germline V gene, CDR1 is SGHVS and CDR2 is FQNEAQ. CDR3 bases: TGTGCCAGCAGCTTAAGAGGGGGGCAGGGTACAGTTCGGGATTCACCCCTCCACTTT. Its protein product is CASSLRGGQGTVRDSPLHF.

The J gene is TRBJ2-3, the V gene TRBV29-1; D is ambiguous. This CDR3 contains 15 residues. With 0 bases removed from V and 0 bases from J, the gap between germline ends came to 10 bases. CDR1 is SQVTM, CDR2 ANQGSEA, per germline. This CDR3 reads CSVEDPAASTDTQYF. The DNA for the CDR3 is TGCAGCGTTGAAGACCCGGCGGCGAGCACAGATACGCAGTATTTT.

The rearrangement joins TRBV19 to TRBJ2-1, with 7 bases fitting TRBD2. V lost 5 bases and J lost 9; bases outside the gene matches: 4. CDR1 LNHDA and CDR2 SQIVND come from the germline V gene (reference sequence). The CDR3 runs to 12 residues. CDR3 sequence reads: CASSRPGGEQFF. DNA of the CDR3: TGTGCCAGTAGTCGCCCGGGGGGTGAGCAGTTCTTC.